These 25 T cell receptor beta chains were sequenced from one sample in a study of shared clonotypes between healthy human individuals. Naive CD8 isolation took CD45RO-negative cells positively selected for CCR7 and excluded terminally differentiated effector memory CD45RA+ cells. The table came from immunoSEQ multiplex PCR; TCRdb's copy has only in-frame clones and leaves some out. The data show approximately 840,000 clones, about 96% seen once. Sample: naive CD8+ T cells sorted from blood. These receptors all come from a young man in good health.

The chain carries TRBV6-5 and TRBJ1-1; D is perhaps TRBD1 (5 bases). V shed 8 bases and J shed 11 bases, with 15 bases lying between them. Per germline, CDR1 MNHEY and CDR2 SVGAGI. The CDR3 spans 11 residues. The CDR3 DNA reads as TGTGCCAGCCGCCGGGGGAATCAGGCTTTCTTT. This codes for CASRRGNQAFF.

This clone was seen once. V and J are TRBV30 and TRBJ2-2; D might be TRBD1 (5 bases). The CDR3 spans 13 residues. The germline gives CDR1 GTSNPN, CDR2 SVGIG (reference sequence). V was pared by 2 bases and J by 5 bases, with 9 bases between. CDR3 sequence reads: CAWSLSGTGELFF. In nucleotides, the CDR3 is TGTGCCTGGAGTCTTTCAGGGACCGGGGAGCTGTTTTTT.

The V gene is TRBV14, the J gene TRBJ2-1, with D possibly TRBD2 on 6 matching bases. Germline values: CDR1 SGHDN, CDR2 FVKESK. V was pared by 0 bases and J by 2 bases, with 14 bases between. This CDR3 region has 17 residues. DNA of the CDR3: TGTGCCAGCAGCCAAGACGAACCGGGACTGCCCTACAATGAGCAGTTCTTC. Its translation is CASSQDEPGLPYNEQFF.

CDR3 in DNA: TGTGCCAGCAGCTCGGGAGATACGCAGTATTTT. This encodes CASSSGDTQYF. The rearrangement uses TRBV11-3 and TRBJ2-3; D is uncertain. Germline assignment: CDR1 SGHNT and CDR2 YENEEA. This CDR3 is 11 amino acids long. Trimming cost V 4 bases and J 5 bases, with 4 bases left between them.

This clone was detected once. CDR3 sequence: CASSQEAREEITYGYTF. CDR3 in DNA: TGTGCCAGCAGCCAAGAGGCCCGAGAGGAAATAACCTATGGCTACACCTTC. The rearrangement links TRBV4-2 to TRBJ1-2; no clear D gene. The V end was cut by 0 bases, the J end by 4 bases, with 18 bases between. The CDR3 has 17 amino acids. CDR1 LGHNA and CDR2 YNFKEQ come from the germline V gene.

The chain carries TRBV28 and TRBJ1-2; D is unclear. Germline CDR1 and CDR2: MDHEN and SYDVKM. Trimming took 3 bases from V and 0 from J, leaving 8 bases between them. The CDR3 totals 14 residues. The CDR3 DNA follows: TGTGCCAGCAGTTTGTACAGAACTAACTATGGCTACACCTTC. Translation gives CASSLYRTNYGYTF.

A single count supports this clone. V is TRBV7-3 and J is TRBJ2-1, with D uncertain. V lost 1 base and J 10 bases, leaving 11 bases between the germline ends. Germline lookup yields CDR1 SGHTA and CDR2 FQGTGA. CDR3 length: 13 residues. CDR3 nucleotides: TGTGCCAGCAGCTTAATGCCAGCAGCCGAGCAGTTCTTC. Residues: CASSLMPAAEQFF.

The chain combines TRBV27 with TRBJ2-7; D remains unclear. This CDR3 region has 14 residues. In germline, CDR1 is MNHEY, CDR2 SMNVEV (reference sequence). Trimming cost V 2 bases and J 5 bases, with 13 bases left between them. CDR3: CASSLSVSVDEQYF. The CDR3 nucleotides are TGTGCCAGCAGTTTAAGCGTCAGTGTTGACGAGCAGTACTTC.

The genes are TRBV9 and TRBJ2-3; no firm D call. The CDR3 has 14 amino acids. The V end was cut by 3 bases, the J end by 7 bases, with 15 bases between. CDR1 is SGDLS, CDR2 YYNGEE, per germline. CDR3 in amino acids: CASSAPGPPNTQYF. The CDR3 DNA reads TGTGCCAGCAGCGCCCCCGGTCCTCCTAATACGCAGTATTTT.

The chain joins TRBV10-3 to TRBJ1-1, with D possibly being TRBD1 (6 bases). CDR1 and CDR2 (germline): ENHRY, SYGVKD. The CDR3 spans 15 residues. The germline V and J ends were trimmed by 6 bases and 7 bases, with 21 bases remaining between them. The CDR3 DNA reads TGTGCCATCAGGAGGGGCCTCGGTGGGGACATTGAAGCTTTCTTT. It codes for CAIRRGLGGDIEAFF.

The J gene is TRBJ2-3, the V gene TRBV19; 8 nucleotides line up with TRBD2. The CDR3 has 15 amino acids. The trim removed 7 bases at V and 5 bases at J, leaving 11 bases unmatched. In germline, CDR1 is LNHDA, CDR2 SQIVND (reference sequence). The CDR3 nucleotides are TGTGCCAGTATGGCCAGCGGGAGTGATGGAGATACGCAGTATTTT. Translated, it gives CASMASGSDGDTQYF. Together with reference TRBV19 and TRBJ2-3, the CDR3 gives the full variable domain: DGGITQSPKYLFRKEGQNVTLSCEQNLNHDAMYWYRQDPGQGLRLIYYSQIVNDFQKGDIAEGYSVSREKKESFPLTVTSAQKNPTAFYLCASMASGSDGDTQYFGPGTRLTVL.

The CDR3 DNA sequence: TGTGCCACCAGCGCCCACATGGGGCCTAGCGGGTACAATGAGCAGTTCTTC. Translating it yields CATSAHMGPSGYNEQFF. The V and J genes are TRBV15 and TRBJ2-1, with 8 nucleotides matching TRBD2. Per germline, CDR1 LNHNV and CDR2 YYDKDF (reference sequence). The V and J ends lost 5 bases and 4 bases, in that order; junction bases with no gene match: 13. The CDR3 loop spans 17 amino acids.

The count of this clone is one. The chain carries TRBV9 and TRBJ2-5; the match to TRBD2 covers 11 bases. This CDR3 has 15 amino acids. The junction had 7 bases not matched to a gene; V was cut back by 7 bases and J by 2 bases. In germline, CDR1 is SGDLS, CDR2 YYNGEE. The CDR3 sequence: CASSTSGRFQETQYF. The DNA for the CDR3 is TGTGCCAGCTCAACTAGCGGGAGATTTCAAGAGACCCAGTACTTC.

The gene calls are TRBV7-6 and TRBJ1-5; D is possibly TRBD1 (5 bases). V was pared by 5 bases and J by 10 bases, with 12 bases between. The germline gives CDR1 SGHVS, CDR2 FNYEAQ. The CDR3 is 12 amino acids. The CDR3: CASSPDGGPQHF. The DNA for the CDR3 is TGTGCCAGCAGCCCCGATGGGGGTCCCCAGCATTTT.

This chain connects TRBV18 to TRBJ2-7; D is tentatively TRBD1 or TRBD2 (5 bases each). CDR1 is KGHSH and CDR2 is LQKENI in the germline V gene. This CDR3 is 17 amino acids long. The V end was cut by 2 bases, the J end by 2 bases, with 19 bases between. CDR3 in amino acids: CASSPGSGGSPAYEQYF. In nucleotides, the CDR3 is TGTGCCAGCTCACCAGGGTCTGGGGGTTCACCAGCCTACGAGCAGTACTTC.

This rearrangement joins TRBV5-5 to TRBJ2-7, with 7 nucleotides matching TRBD1. The CDR3 runs 17 residues. Per germline, CDR1 SGHKS and CDR2 YYEKEE (reference sequence). Trimming took 0 bases from V and 2 from J; bases not matched to a gene: 11. The CDR3 is CASSLDADRSLTYEQYF. The CDR3 nucleotides read TGTGCCAGCAGCTTGGATGCGGACAGGTCCCTCACCTACGAGCAGTACTTC.

DNA of the CDR3: TGCAGCGTTGGGGCAGGTTCGACCGGGGAGCTGTTTTTT. It encodes CSVGAGSTGELFF. The rearrangement links TRBV29-1 to TRBJ2-2; D unclear. The germline V gene encodes CDR1 SQVTM and CDR2 ANQGSEA. The CDR3 spans 13 residues. V was trimmed by 4 bases and J by 5 bases, leaving 11 bases between them.

The CDR3 DNA follows: TGTGCCAGCAGTCGCCCTCGGACAGGCGGATACGAGCAGTACTTC. This encodes CASSRPRTGGYEQYF. The chain employs TRBV28 and TRBJ2-7, with TRBD1 matching over 7 bases. Germline V lookup: CDR1 MDHEN, CDR2 SYDVKM. V gave up 5 bases and J gave up 4 bases; unmatched junction bases: 11. This CDR3 has 15 amino acids.

The chain joins TRBV7-9 to TRBJ2-1, with 8 bases lining up with TRBD1. Germline V CDR1 and CDR2: SEHNR, FQNEAQ (reference sequence). V gave up 4 bases and J gave up 6 bases; unmatched junction bases: 11. The CDR3 is made up of 16 amino acids. Here the CDR3 reads CASSSQGESSGNEQFF. The CDR3 region has the DNA TGTGCCAGCAGCTCACAGGGGGAATCTTCCGGCAATGAGCAGTTCTTC. The full variable domain, its missing parts supplied by reference TRBV7-9 and TRBJ2-1, is DTGVSQNPRHKITKRGQNVTFRCDPISEHNRLYWYRQTLGQGPEFLTYFQNEAQLEKSRLLSDRFSAERPKGSFSTLEIQRTEQGDSAMYLCASSSQGESSGNEQFFGPGTRLTVL.

V and J are TRBV5-6 and TRBJ2-1; TRBD2 agrees at 7 bases. The CDR3 loop spans 14 amino acids. Germline CDR1 SGHDT, CDR2 YYEEEE. The ends lost 4 bases at V and 7 bases at J; junction bases unmatched: 8. The CDR3: CASSLWGGPNEQFF. In nucleotides, the CDR3 is TGTGCCAGCAGCCTTTGGGGAGGGCCGAATGAGCAGTTCTTC.

The rearrangement joins TRBV14 to TRBJ2-1, with 8 bases identical to TRBD2. The CDR3 is 15 residues long. Germline V gene data show CDR1 as SGHDN and CDR2 as FVKESK. The V and J ends lost 4 bases and 1 base, in that order; junction bases with no gene match: 3. CDR3 region: CASSPRLASYNEQFF. The CDR3 DNA reads TGTGCCAGCAGCCCCCGACTAGCGTCCTACAATGAGCAGTTCTTC.

This chain connects TRBV25-1 to TRBJ2-7, with TRBD1 matching over 9 bases. This CDR3 is built from 16 residues. CDR1 is MGHDK and CDR2 is SYGVNS in the germline V gene. The V segment lost 1 base and the J segment 3 bases; nucleotides outside the gene matches: 7. CDR3 loop: CASSESGTGRHYEQYF. In DNA form, the CDR3 reads TGTGCCAGCAGTGAATCCGGGACAGGGAGGCACTACGAGCAGTACTTC.

The chain has TRBV7-9 and TRBJ2-2; D is undetermined. The CDR3 contains 18 residues. The ends were cut back, 5 bases at V and 1 base at J, with 20 bases in the middle. Germline V gene lookup returns CDR1 SEHNR and CDR2 FQNEAQ (reference sequence). CDR3 protein: CASSRGRKLDKNTGELFF. CDR3 coding DNA: TGTGCCAGCAGCCGTGGACGGAAATTAGACAAGAACACCGGGGAGCTGTTTTTT. Full variable domain (missing parts from reference TRBV7-9 and TRBJ2-2): DTGVSQNPRHKITKRGQNVTFRCDPISEHNRLYWYRQTLGQGPEFLTYFQNEAQLEKSRLLSDRFSAERPKGSFSTLEIQRTEQGDSAMYLCASSRGRKLDKNTGELFFGEGSRLTVL.

J is TRBJ2-2 and V is TRBV6-1, with 7 nucleotides matching TRBD2. The CDR3 is 18 residues long. V shed 8 bases and J 4 bases; nucleotides not matched to a gene: 19. Germline loops: CDR1 MNHNS, CDR2 SASEGT. The CDR3 DNA follows: TGTGCCAGCGGTGCGAGATTAGCGGGTATTTTACTCACCGGGGAGCTGTTTTTT. This encodes CASGARLAGILLTGELFF.

The chain has TRBV27 and TRBJ2-7; possible D gene TRBD1, 6 bases. V dropped 2 bases and J dropped 6 bases, with 11 bases sitting between them. Looked up from germline, CDR1 is MNHEY and CDR2 is SMNVEV (reference sequence). The CDR3 has 13 amino acids. The CDR3 nucleotides read TGTGCCAGCAGTTTACTCAGGGGCGCCGAGCAGTACTTC. Translated: CASSLLRGAEQYF.